Sequencing of this TCR beta chain was carried out in a study of blood T cell repertoires in COVID-19. Study details: Donors in the United States, Italy and Spain gave samples during acute or convalescent COVID-19. Sources were T cells, B-cell-depleted T cells, or PBMCs; the material itself was cDNA or gDNA.

The CDR3 spans 12 residues. Deletions cut 5 bases from V and 8 bases from J, with 10 bases between. Germline values: CDR1 MDHEN, CDR2 SYDVKM. Original handling: Reference gene primer amplification in the assay estimated nucleated cell counts. Sequenced by immunoSEQ multiplex PCR; TCRdb stores in-frame clones only, minus some. V, J and clone size derive from that table, while D and trimming were established from the DNA sequence. The sample lists approximately 44,000 clones, 80% to 90% occurring once. The chain links TRBV28 to TRBJ2-1; D uncertain. This clonotype originated in a woman aged 40 to 55 with acute or convalescent COVID-19. Sequenced input: peripheral blood. In DNA, the CDR3 is TGTGCCAGCAGTCCACCTATACATGAGCAGTTCTTC. It is translated as CASSPPIHEQFF.